This T cell receptor beta chain was observed in a study of cytomegalovirus exposure and HLA in healthy donors. CDR1 is SGHNT and CDR2 is YENEEA in the germline V gene. V lost 5 bases to trimming and J lost 8 bases, with 13 bases between them. The CDR3 is 13 amino acids. Use of 60 Vbeta and 13 Jbeta primers characterized the PCR. Using immunoSEQ multiplex PCR, the repertoire was profiled, and TCRdb retains in-frame clones only, with some absent. The table records roughly 180,000 clones, 84% of them present only once. This receptor was identified in a girl between 10 and 17 years old in good health and CMV-seropositive. The chain is built from TRBV11-3 and TRBJ2-1; possibly TRBD2 for D (5 bases). Material for sequencing was PBMCs. In nucleotides, the CDR3 is TGTGCCAGCAGCACCCTTCTGGGAGATGAGCAGTTCTTC. As protein: CASSTLLGDEQFF.